The T cell receptor (beta chain) under discussion was sequenced for a study of T-cell memory formation after mild COVID-19. The study, taken as a whole, reports: Contracting CD4+ clones sat mainly in CM and EM; CD8+ in EMRA.

Relative to its sample, this clonotype is medium-sized. Its target is unknown. TCRdb processed the 5' RACE reads anew with MiXCR; each CDR3 protein has one entry. The data hold fewer than 15,000 distinct CDR3 sequences, with about 11% observed a single time. With 5 bases removed from V and 3 bases from J, the gap between germline ends came to 11 bases. The CDR3 is 14 residues long. The source is an adult woman who had mild COVID-19 (a few samples of this study predate the infection). Cell type and time point are not known. Sequencing used PBMCs or a T cell subset sorted from them (not recorded which). The V and J genes are TRBV12-3 or TRBV12-4 and TRBJ2-1, with D maybe TRBD2 (5 bases). CDR3 coding DNA: TGTGCCAGCAGTATAAGGACTGGCTACAATGAGCAGTTCTTC. This sequence encodes CASSIRTGYNEQFF.